The next 10 T cell receptor beta chains were all read from a single sample in a study of technical replicates of blood from a handful of donors. Some clones are missing from TCRdb's copy, which holds only in-frame ones; the method was immunoSEQ multiplex PCR. Here the sample spans about 83,000 clones, roughly 92% being singletons. Sequenced sample: T cells isolated from PBMCs. All receptors come from a human donor in good health.

The rearrangement links TRBV4-1 to TRBJ2-1; 9 bases agree with TRBD2. CDR1 and CDR2 (germline): MGHRA, YSYEKL. J was trimmed by 3 bases and V by 4 bases; bases with no gene match: 4. The CDR3 contains 15 residues. Written as DNA, the CDR3 is TGCGCCAGCAGCCCCGGGACTAGCCTCTACAATGAGCAGTTCTTC. Translating gives CASSPGTSLYNEQFF.

V gene TRBV27 combines with J gene TRBJ2-3, with 10 bases lining up with TRBD2. Trimming cost V 5 bases and J 2 bases; bases outside gene matches: 10. The CDR3 has 17 residues. Germline assignment: CDR1 MNHEY and CDR2 SMNVEV (reference sequence). For the CDR3, the DNA is TGTGCCAGCAGTACACAGCGGGAGGGCCTTCTCACAGATACGCAGTATTTT. This gives the protein CASSTQREGLLTDTQYF.

The V gene is TRBV19, the J gene TRBJ1-3; 7 bases are shared with TRBD1. CDR1 and CDR2 (germline): LNHDA, SQIVND (reference sequence). The ends lost 7 bases at V and 8 bases at J; junction bases unmatched: 8. The CDR3 length is 13 residues. The CDR3 loop is CASTLGQWDTIYF. The CDR3 nucleotides are TGTGCCAGTACCCTGGGACAGTGGGACACCATATATTTT. The variable domain in full, with the rest retrieved from reference TRBV19 and TRBJ1-3, is DGGITQSPKYLFRKEGQNVTLSCEQNLNHDAMYWYRQDPGQGLRLIYYSQIVNDFQKGDIAEGYSVSREKKESFPLTVTSAQKNPTAFYLCASTLGQWDTIYFGEGSWLTVV.

The chain carries TRBV6-6 and TRBJ1-5; D is unresolved. V shed 0 bases and J shed 0 bases, with 9 bases lying between them. The length of the CDR3 is 16 residues. Germline V lookup: CDR1 MNHNY, CDR2 SVGAGI (reference sequence). The CDR3 DNA reads as TGTGCCAGCAGTTACTCTTCAGGCAATAGCAATCAGCCCCAGCATTTT. It codes for CASSYSSGNSNQPQHF.

The V gene is TRBV7-2, the J gene TRBJ2-7, with TRBD2 as a possible D gene (5 bases). Germline CDR1 and CDR2: SGHTA and FQGNSA. The CDR3 has 15 residues. The germline V and J ends were trimmed by 1 base and 2 bases, with 12 bases remaining between them. This chain's CDR3 is CASSLEVTTPYEQYF. The CDR3 DNA reads TGTGCCAGCAGCTTAGAAGTGACTACGCCCTACGAGCAGTACTTC.

V gene TRBV10-1 combines with J gene TRBJ1-1; no definite D call. CDR3 length equals 16 residues. CDR1 is WNHNN, CDR2 SYGVQD, per germline (reference sequence). V was shortened by 0 bases and J by 1 base, with 12 bases between the two germline ends. CDR3 sequence: CASSESRAKKNTEAFF. CDR3 nucleotide sequence: TGCGCCAGCAGTGAGTCCCGAGCGAAAAAGAACACTGAAGCTTTCTTT.

The V and J genes are TRBV2 and TRBJ1-1, with TRBD1 identical over 7 bases. Per germline, CDR1 SNHLY and CDR2 FYNNEI. Losses at the gene ends were 7 bases for V and 4 bases for J; bases not matched to a gene: 9. The CDR3 has 14 residues. Written as DNA, the CDR3 is TGTGCCAGCAACCAAGAACAGGGGAGCACTGAAGCTTTCTTT. Amino acids: CASNQEQGSTEAFF.

The rearrangement uses TRBV27 and TRBJ2-7; 16 bases are shared with TRBD2. CDR1 MNHEY and CDR2 SMNVEV come from the germline V gene (reference sequence). Trimming took 5 bases from V and 8 from J; bases not matched to a gene: 12. The CDR3 is 17 amino acids. CDR3 residues: CASSVPGTSGRAEKQYF. CDR3 nucleotides: TGTGCCAGCAGTGTCCCCGGGACTAGCGGGAGGGCGGAAAAGCAGTACTTC.

The chain links TRBV19 to TRBJ1-6; the match to TRBD1 covers 7 bases. CDR3 length: 13 amino acids. The J segment lost 10 bases and the V segment lost 7 bases, leaving 7 bases of the junction unmatched. CDR1 LNHDA and CDR2 SQIVND come from the germline V gene (reference sequence). The CDR3 DNA sequence: TGTGCCAGTACAGACAGGGTAGACTCACCCCTCCACTTT. Translation gives CASTDRVDSPLHF.

This chain links TRBV5-1 with TRBJ2-1; no clear D. V was clipped by 0 bases and J by 0 bases, with 4 bases between them. Germline-derived CDR1 and CDR2 are SGHRS and YFSETQ. CDR3 length: 14 amino acids. CDR3 DNA: TGCGCCAGCAGCTTGGATCGCTCCTACAATGAGCAGTTCTTC. Translation gives CASSLDRSYNEQFF.